The 5 T cell receptor beta chains below come from one sample, sequenced in a study of cytomegalovirus exposure and HLA in healthy donors. This table comes from immunoSEQ multiplex PCR, and its TCRdb copy is limited to in-frame clones, with some not included. Of 100,000 or so clones listed, roughly 87% were seen once; the top ten hold 5.5% to 7.5%. The sequenced material came from PBMCs. The receptors stem from a man aged 18 to 35 in good health and CMV-seropositive.

The CDR3 DNA reads as TGTGCCAGTAGTAGACAGGGGTTTCAGCCCCAGCATTTT. This gives the protein CASSRQGFQPQHF. The chain joins TRBV19 to TRBJ1-5, with 8 bases that match TRBD1. Germline CDR1 reads LNHDA; CDR2 reads SQIVND (reference sequence). V was clipped by 4 bases and J by 6 bases; unmatched bases: 2. This CDR3 comprises 13 residues.

This clone showed up just once. CDR3 region: CASSGLAGPGELFF. The CDR3 bases are TGCGCCAGCAGCGGACTAGCGGGACCCGGGGAGCTGTTTTTT. The V and J genes are TRBV4-3 and TRBJ2-2; 12 bases agree with TRBD2. V dropped 5 bases and J dropped 6; count of bases not matched to a gene: 1. Germline V CDR1 and CDR2: LGHNA, YSLEER. The CDR3 runs to 14 residues.

This chain joins TRBV11-1 and TRBJ2-7; D is perhaps TRBD2 (5 bases). The germline V gene encodes CDR1 SGHAT and CDR2 FQDESV (reference sequence). V was clipped by 3 bases and J by 0 bases, with 9 bases between them. This CDR3 region has 14 residues. CDR3 protein: CASSFQAVSYEQYF. CDR3 bases: TGTGCCAGCAGCTTTCAAGCGGTCTCCTACGAGCAGTACTTC. The whole variable domain, filled in from reference TRBV11-1 and TRBJ2-7, reads EAEVAQSPRYKITEKSQAVAFWCDPISGHATLYWYRQILGQGPELLVQFQDESVVDDSQLPKDRFSAERLKGVDSTLKIQPAELGDSAMYLCASSFQAVSYEQYFGPGTRLTVT.

This chain's CDR3 is CASSQVVGDSYEQYF. As DNA, the CDR3 is TGCGCCAGCAGCCAAGTGGTGGGAGACTCCTACGAGCAGTACTTC. The chain links TRBV4-3 to TRBJ2-7; possible D gene TRBD2, 5 bases. This CDR3 is built from 15 residues. V lost 1 base, J lost 0 bases, and 10 bases lay in between. In germline, CDR1 is LGHNA, CDR2 YSLEER.

The table lists this clone with a few counts. This sequence joins TRBV11-3 and TRBJ2-5; a weak D match, TRBD1 (5 bases). Trimming removed 5 bases from V and 5 bases from J, with 24 bases in between. Germline V gene data show CDR1 as SGHNT and CDR2 as YENEEA. This CDR3 has 17 amino acids. CDR3 sequence: CASSRSTSGRGSETQYF. CDR3 DNA: TGTGCCAGCAGCCGAAGTACGAGTGGTAGGGGATCGGAGACCCAGTACTTC. Full variable domain (outside the CDR3, taken from reference TRBV11-3 and TRBJ2-5): EAGVVQSPRYKIIEKKQPVAFWCNPISGHNTLYWYLQNLGQGPELLIRYENEEAVDDSQLPKDRFSAERLKGVDSTLKIQPAELGDSAVYLCASSRSTSGRGSETQYFGPGTRLLVL.